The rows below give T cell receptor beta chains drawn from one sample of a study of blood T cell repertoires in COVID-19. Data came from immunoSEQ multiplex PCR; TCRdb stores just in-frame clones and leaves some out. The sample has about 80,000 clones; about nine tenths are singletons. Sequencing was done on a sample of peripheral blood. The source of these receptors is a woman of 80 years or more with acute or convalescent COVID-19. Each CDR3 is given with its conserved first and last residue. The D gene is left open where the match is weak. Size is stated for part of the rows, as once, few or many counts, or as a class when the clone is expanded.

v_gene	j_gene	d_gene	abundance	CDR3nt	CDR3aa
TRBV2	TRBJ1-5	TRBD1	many	TGTGCCAGCAGTGAAGGTTACCAGGGGGGTAATCAGCCCCAGCATTTT	CASSEGYQGGNQPQHF
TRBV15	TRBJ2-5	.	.	TGTGCCACCAGCGAGGGGGAGGGCGGGGAGACCCAGTACTTC	CATSEGEGGETQYF
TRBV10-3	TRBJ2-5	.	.	TGTGCCATCAGTAACAGGGTGGAGGAGACCCAGTACTTC	CAISNRVEETQYF
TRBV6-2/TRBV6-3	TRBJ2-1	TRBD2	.	TGTGCCAGCAGTTACTCGACCTCTAGCGGGGGATACAATGAGCAGTTCTTC	CASSYSTSSGGYNEQFF
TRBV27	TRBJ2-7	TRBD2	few	TGTGCCAGCAGTTTACTAGCGGGCCACGAGCAGTACTTC	CASSLLAGHEQYF
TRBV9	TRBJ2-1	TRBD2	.	TGTGCCAGCAGCCGAGCTCCCTTGACTAGCGGGAGGAACAATGAGCAGTTCTTC	CASSRAPLTSGRNNEQFF
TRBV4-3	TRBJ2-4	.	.	TGCGCCAGCAGCCAAGAGGGGGGAGTCAAAAACATTCAGTACTTC	CASSQEGGVKNIQYF
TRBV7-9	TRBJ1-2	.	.	TGTGCCAGCAGCTTAGTGGCGGCATCACGGGGGTACACCTTC	CASSLVAASRGYTF
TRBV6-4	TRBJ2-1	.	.	TGTGCCAGCAGTGAGGAAAAGGGGTCGGTCTATGAGCAGTTCTTC	CASSEEKGSVYEQFF
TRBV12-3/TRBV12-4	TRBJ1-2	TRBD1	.	TGTGCCAGCAGTAGAGGACAGGGTTATGGCTACACCTTC	CASSRGQGYGYTF
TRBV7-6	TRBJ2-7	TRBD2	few	TGTGCCAGCAGCCTAGCGGGAGGGCGCTCCTACGAGCAGTACTTC	CASSLAGGRSYEQYF
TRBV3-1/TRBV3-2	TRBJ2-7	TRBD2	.	TGTGCCAGCAGCCAACCCTCGGGACTAGCGGGGGGGCGTTTCCCCGAGCAGTACTTC	CASSQPSGLAGGRFPEQYF
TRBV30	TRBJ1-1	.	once	TGTGCCTGCAGTTCCGGGATCAACACTGAAGCTTTCTTT	CACSSGINTEAFF
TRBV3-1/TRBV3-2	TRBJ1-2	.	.	TGTGCCAGCAGCCAAGGGGCCGCTTCGGGGGGCTACACCTTC	CASSQGAASGGYTF
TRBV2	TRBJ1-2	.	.	TGTGCCAGCAGTAAGGAACAGCCCTCTGGGTATGGCTACACCTTC	CASSKEQPSGYGYTF
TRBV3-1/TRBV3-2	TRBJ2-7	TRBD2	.	TGTGCCAGCACCCAAGGGACTAGTGGGTCCGAGCAGTACTTC	CASTQGTSGSEQYF
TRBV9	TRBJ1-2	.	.	TGTGCCAGCAGCGTAGACCCCCGGGCCTCGGGGGACTATGGCTACACCTTC	CASSVDPRASGDYGYTF
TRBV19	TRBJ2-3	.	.	TGTGCCAGTAGTATTGGTCAGGGCCGGACAGATACGCAGTATTTT	CASSIGQGRTDTQYF
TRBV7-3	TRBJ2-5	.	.	TGTGCCAGCAGCCCAGGGGCTCGGGAGACCCAGTACTTC	CASSPGARETQYF
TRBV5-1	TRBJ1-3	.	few	TGCGCCAGCAGCTTCGGGTCGAGCTCTGGAAACACCATATATTTT	CASSFGSSSGNTIYF
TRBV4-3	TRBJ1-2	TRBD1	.	TGCGCCAGCAGCCCAGGACAGGGAGACTATGGCTACACCTTC	CASSPGQGDYGYTF
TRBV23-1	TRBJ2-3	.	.	TGCGCCAGCAGCCCCTTCACTATCACTAGCACAGATACGCAGTATTTT	CASSPFTITSTDTQYF
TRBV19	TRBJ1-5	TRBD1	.	TGTGCCACCTCCCTCGGGACAGGGTTTTTGGACCCCTCTGGGCAGCCCCAGCATTTT	CATSLGTGFLDPSGQPQHF
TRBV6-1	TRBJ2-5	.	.	TGTGCCAGCAGTGAAAACAGTCAAGGAGAGACCCAGTACTTC	CASSENSQGETQYF
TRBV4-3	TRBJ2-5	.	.	TGCGCCAGCAGCCGGGGAGGTACGGAGACCCAGTACTTC	CASSRGGTETQYF
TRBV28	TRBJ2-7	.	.	TGTGCCAGCAGCCCGAGGAACTACGAGCAGTACTTC	CASSPRNYEQYF
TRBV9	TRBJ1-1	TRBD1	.	TGTGCCAGCAGCGTAGAGGGGGCGGCTGAAGCTTTCTTT	CASSVEGAAEAFF
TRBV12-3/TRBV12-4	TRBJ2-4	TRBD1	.	TGTGCCAGCAGTGGACAGGGGTCCATTCAGTACTTC	CASSGQGSIQYF